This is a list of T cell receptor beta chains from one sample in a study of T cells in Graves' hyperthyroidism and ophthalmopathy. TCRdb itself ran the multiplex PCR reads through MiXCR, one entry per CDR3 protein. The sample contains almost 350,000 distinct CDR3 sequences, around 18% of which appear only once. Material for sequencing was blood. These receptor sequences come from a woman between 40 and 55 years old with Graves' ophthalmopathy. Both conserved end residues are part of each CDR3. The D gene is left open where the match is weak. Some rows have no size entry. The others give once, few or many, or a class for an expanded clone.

TGTGCCAGTAGTCAGCAGACAGGGCTGAACACTGAAGCTTTCTTT	CASSQQTGLNTEAFF	many	TRBV19	TRBJ1-1	TRBD1	15
TGCAGCGTTTCAACCGGGGGGAGCTCCTACGAGCAGTACTTC	CSVSTGGSSYEQYF	many	TRBV29-1	TRBJ2-7	TRBD2	14
TGTGCCAGCAGCTCACCTGAACACGAGCGGGAGGGGGAGGGAGAGACCCAGTACTTC	CASSSPEHEREGEGETQYF	many	TRBV9	TRBJ2-5	TRBD2	19
TGTGCCAGCAGCCAACGGGACAGCTTCTATGGCTACACCTTC	CASSQRDSFYGYTF	many	TRBV14	TRBJ1-2	TRBD1	14
TGTGCCAGCAGCCGGACAGGGCCCACTGAAGCTTTCTTT	CASSRTGPTEAFF	-	TRBV6-1	TRBJ1-1	TRBD1	13
TGTGCCAGCAGCTCGCCCGACAGAGAGAACCTATATGGCTACACCTTC	CASSSPDRENLYGYTF	many	TRBV5-5	TRBJ1-2	-	16
TGTGCCAGCAGTTATTTTTCGGGGCCTGGGGACACTGAAGCTTTCTTT	CASSYFSGPGDTEAFF	many	TRBV6-2/TRBV6-3	TRBJ1-1	-	16
TGTGCCAGCAGTTACACGGCGACGGGCGGGGAGCTGTTTTTT	CASSYTATGGELFF	-	TRBV6-5	TRBJ2-2	-	14
TGTGCCAGCAGACCCAGGGGGAAGCAGTACTTC	CASRPRGKQYF	many	TRBV9	TRBJ2-7	TRBD1	11
TGCGCCAGCAGCCACTTACTAGCGGGAGGTTACGAGCAGTACTTC	CASSHLLAGGYEQYF	many	TRBV4-1	TRBJ2-7	TRBD2	15
TGTGCCACCAGTGATTTTGACAGGCATGACTACACCTTC	CATSDFDRHDYTF	-	TRBV24-1	TRBJ1-2	-	13
TGCAGTGCTAGAGTCCCAGCGGGCCAAGAGACCCAGTACTTC	CSARVPAGQETQYF	-	TRBV20-1	TRBJ2-5	-	14
TGTGCCAGCAGCCCACAGGGACAGTTAGCCAAAAACATTCAGTACTTC	CASSPQGQLAKNIQYF	many	TRBV3-1	TRBJ2-4	TRBD1	16
TGTGCCAGCAGTGATTTGAAGGAACAAGAATTTAATCAGCCCCAGCATTTT	CASSDLKEQEFNQPQHF	-	TRBV6-1	TRBJ1-5	-	17
TGTGCCAGCAGCTTGCAGAACACCGGGGAGCTGGCGGGGGCCTACGAGCAGTACTTC	CASSLQNTGELAGAYEQYF	once	TRBV11-2	TRBJ2-7	TRBD2	19
TGTGCCAGTAGTAAGAATGGCTACACCTTC	CASSKNGYTF	few	TRBV19	TRBJ1-2	-	10
TGTGCCAGCAGTATGGAACATAGCAATCAGCCCCAGCCTTTT	CASSMEHSNQPQPF	-	TRBV6-1	TRBJ1-5	-	14
TGTGCCAGCAGTGCCCGGACTAGCGGGAGCCCCGAGCAGTACTTC	CASSARTSGSPEQYF	many	TRBV6-1	TRBJ2-7	TRBD2	15
TGCGCCAGCAGCTTATCTGGACAGGCTGGGGCCAACGTCCTGACTTTC	CASSLSGQAGANVLTF	many	TRBV5-1	TRBJ2-6	TRBD1	16
TGTGCTAGTGGTTTGGTACCAGGGATCACCGGGGAGCTGTTTTTT	CASGLVPGITGELFF	many	TRBV12-5	TRBJ2-2	-	15
TGTGCCTGGAATGGGGACAGGGGAGATTATGGCTACACCTTC	CAWNGDRGDYGYTF	-	TRBV30	TRBJ1-2	TRBD1	14
TGTGCCAGCGGATCTAGCGGGAACAACGAGCAGTACTTC	CASGSSGNNEQYF	few	TRBV6-1	TRBJ2-7	TRBD2	13
TGTGCCAGCAGTTCGCCCGGGAAGGTGACCTACGAGCAGTACTTC	CASSSPGKVTYEQYF	many	TRBV28	TRBJ2-7	-	15
TGCAGCGTTGGAGACTTCGGGTCAGGGGAGACCCAGTACTTC	CSVGDFGSGETQYF	many	TRBV29-1	TRBJ2-5	-	14
TGTGCCAGCAGTTTACGGCAAAATTCACCCCTCCACTTT	CASSLRQNSPLHF	many	TRBV27	TRBJ1-6	-	13
TGTGCCAGCAGCTCGCAACCCGGGACCGGCGGAAACACCATATATTTT	CASSSQPGTGGNTIYF	many	TRBV7-8	TRBJ1-3	-	16
TGTGCCAGCAGTTCCCCACTCGACCGGGATTCACCCCTCCACTTT	CASSSPLDRDSPLHF	many	TRBV27	TRBJ1-6	-	15
TGTGCCAGCAGTTTTGAATGGACAGGCAACTATGGCTACACCTTC	CASSFEWTGNYGYTF	once	TRBV12-3/TRBV12-4	TRBJ1-2	TRBD1	15
TGTGCCAGCAGTGATTTCCTGGGGTACGGGAGCACAGATACGCAGTATTTT	CASSDFLGYGSTDTQYF	many	TRBV2	TRBJ2-3	-	17
TGTGCCAGCAGTTTAGCCCATCCCCACGAGCAGTACTTC	CASSLAHPHEQYF	few	TRBV28	TRBJ2-7	-	13
TGTGCCAGCAAGGAGGCGGGAGGGGCCGAGCAGTACTTC	CASKEAGGAEQYF	many	TRBV6-1	TRBJ2-7	TRBD2	13
TGTGCCAGTAGTATGCCCGGGAGGGCCGCCGGGGAGCTGTTTTTT	CASSMPGRAAGELFF	many	TRBV19	TRBJ2-2	TRBD2	15
TGTGCCAGCAGGCCGGGACAGGGAATGAACGAGCAGTACTTC	CASRPGQGMNEQYF	few	TRBV6-1	TRBJ2-7	TRBD1	14
TGTGCCAGCAGCAGGGACCCCCTCAGGCCGGACACCGGGGAGCTGTTTTTT	CASSRDPLRPDTGELFF	many	TRBV28	TRBJ2-2	-	17
TGTGCCAGCAGCCAACCGGGACAGGTTCTGTTTTTT	CASSQPGQVLFF	many	TRBV7-3	TRBJ2-2	TRBD1	12
TGTGCCAGCAGCTTAGAGGTAGCGGGAGGTCGGGAGACCCAGTACTTC	CASSLEVAGGRETQYF	-	TRBV11-2	TRBJ2-5	TRBD2	16
TGCAGTGCTAGAGATCCCGGGGGAGAGACCCAGTACTTC	CSARDPGGETQYF	many	TRBV20-1	TRBJ2-5	-	13
TGCAGTGCCACTCAGGGGGGGGGATCCAGCGCTTTCTTT	CSATQGGGSSAFF	-	TRBV20-1	TRBJ1-1	TRBD1	13
TGCGCCGGTTGCTCATCAGGGTGCACTGAAGCTTTCTTT	CAGCSSGCTEAFF	many	TRBV10-1	TRBJ1-1	-	13
TGTGCCAGCAGTTCAAAAGGACGGAGAGACTTC	CASSSKGRRDF	many	TRBV28	TRBJ2-7	-	11
TGTGCCAGCAGTGAGCTCTACAGGGTCGAGCAGTACTTC	CASSELYRVEQYF	many	TRBV6-1	TRBJ2-7	-	13
TGTGCCAGTATGAGGACCGGGGAGCTGTTTTTT	CASMRTGELFF	many	TRBV19	TRBJ2-2	-	11
TGCGCCAGCAGCTTGACTACGGATTCCTACGAGCAGTACTTC	CASSLTTDSYEQYF	many	TRBV5-1	TRBJ2-7	-	14
TGTGCCAGCCGCGGACTAGCGGGAGACATGATCTACGAGCAGTACTTC	CASRGLAGDMIYEQYF	many	TRBV28	TRBJ2-7	TRBD2	16
TGTGCCAGCAGTTACAGCCGGACAGGGACCGAGCAGTACTTC	CASSYSRTGTEQYF	few	TRBV6-5	TRBJ2-7	TRBD1	14
TGTGCCGGCAGCCTTCCCTATAGCAATCAGCCCCAGCATTTT	CAGSLPYSNQPQHF	many	TRBV28	TRBJ1-5	-	14
TGTGCCAGCAGCAACGTGGACAGGGAACCCTTCGAGCAGTACTTC	CASSNVDREPFEQYF	-	TRBV25-1	TRBJ2-7	TRBD1	15
TGTGCCAGCAGCGTAGCGGGGCGGAATGACTACGAGCAGTACTTC	CASSVAGRNDYEQYF	few	TRBV9	TRBJ2-7	-	15
TGTGCCAGCAGTTCGCAAACAGGGATCGAGCAGTACTTC	CASSSQTGIEQYF	-	TRBV28	TRBJ2-7	-	13
TGCAGCGCAGTCGACTACGAGCAGTACTTC	CSAVDYEQYF	-	TRBV29-1	TRBJ2-7	-	10
TGTGCCAGCAGTTTATACCTAGCGGGAGCTTCGGAGACCCAGTACTTC	CASSLYLAGASETQYF	many	TRBV28	TRBJ2-5	TRBD2	16
TGTGCCAGCAGTTACGGACTAGACCCGACCTACGAGCAGTACTTC	CASSYGLDPTYEQYF	many	TRBV6-5	TRBJ2-7	TRBD2	15